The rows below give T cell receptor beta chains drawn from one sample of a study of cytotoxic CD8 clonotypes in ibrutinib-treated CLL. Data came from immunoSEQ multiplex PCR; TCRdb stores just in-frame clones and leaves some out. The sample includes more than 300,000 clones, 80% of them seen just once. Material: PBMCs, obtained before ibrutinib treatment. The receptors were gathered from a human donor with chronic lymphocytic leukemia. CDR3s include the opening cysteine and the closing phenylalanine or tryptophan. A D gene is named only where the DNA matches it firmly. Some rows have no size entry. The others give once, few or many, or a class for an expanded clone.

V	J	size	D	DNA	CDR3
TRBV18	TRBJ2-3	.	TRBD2	TGTGCCAGCTCACCGGTAGCGGGAGGGCCGACAGATACGCAGTATTTT	CASSPVAGGPTDTQYF
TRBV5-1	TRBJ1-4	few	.	TGCGCCAGCAGTCGTGGGTACAATGAAAAACTGTTTTTT	CASSRGYNEKLFF
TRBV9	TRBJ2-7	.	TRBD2	TGTGCCAGCAGCGCCACGCCACTAGCGGAGGACGAGCAGTACTTC	CASSATPLAEDEQYF
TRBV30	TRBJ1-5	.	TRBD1	TGTGCCTGGGGGACAGGAAAAAATCAGCCCCAGCATTTT	CAWGTGKNQPQHF
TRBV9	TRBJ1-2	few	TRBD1	TGTGCCAGCAAGGGACAGGGAGTTGTAGTAGGCTATGGCTACACCTTC	CASKGQGVVVGYGYTF
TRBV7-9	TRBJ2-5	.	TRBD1	TGTGCCAGCAGCTTTATTCAGGGGGCCCAAGAGACCCAGTACTTC	CASSFIQGAQETQYF
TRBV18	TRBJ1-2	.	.	TGTGCCAGCTCACCATTTGTGGCCGATCACGATGGCTACACCTTC	CASSPFVADHDGYTF
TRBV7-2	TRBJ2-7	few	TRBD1	TGTGCCAGCAGGACTACCGGGACAGATTACAACGAGCAGTACTTC	CASRTTGTDYNEQYF
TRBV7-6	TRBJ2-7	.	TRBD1	TGTGCCAGCAGCTCAGTGGACAGGGACTACGAGCAGTACTTC	CASSSVDRDYEQYF
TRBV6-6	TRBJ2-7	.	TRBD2	TGTGCCAGCAGTTACTCAAGGACTAGAATCTACGAGCAGTACTTC	CASSYSRTRIYEQYF
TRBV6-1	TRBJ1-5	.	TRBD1	TGTGCCAGCAGAGAACTGACAGGGGGCAATCAGCCCCAGCATTTT	CASRELTGGNQPQHF
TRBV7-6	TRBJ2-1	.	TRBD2	TGTGCCAGCAGCATGGGACTAGCGGACTCCTACAATGAGCAGTTCTTC	CASSMGLADSYNEQFF
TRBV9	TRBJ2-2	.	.	TGTGCCAGCACCCCCGGGACATTCTTGGGCACCGGGGAGCTGTTTTTT	CASTPGTFLGTGELFF
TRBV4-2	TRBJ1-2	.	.	TGTGCCAGCAGCCAAGATCATTCCAGGGGTTTTGGCTACACCTTC	CASSQDHSRGFGYTF
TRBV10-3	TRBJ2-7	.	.	TGTGCCATCAGTGAACTAGGATCCTACGAGCAGTACTTC	CAISELGSYEQYF
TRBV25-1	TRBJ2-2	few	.	TGTGCCAGCAGTGAAAAAGGCAGGACTAACACCGGGGAGCTGTTTTTT	CASSEKGRTNTGELFF
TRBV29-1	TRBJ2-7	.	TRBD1	TGCAGCGTTGAACGGGACAGGCCCTACGAGCAGTACTTC	CSVERDRPYEQYF
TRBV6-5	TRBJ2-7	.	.	TGTGCCAGCAGTTTCTACGAGCAGTACTTC	CASSFYEQYF
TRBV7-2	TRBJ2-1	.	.	TGTGCCAGCAGCAAAGCCTGGGCCAGTGCTGAGCAGTTCTTC	CASSKAWASAEQFF
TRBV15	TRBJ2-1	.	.	TGTGCCACCAGCAGACTTGGGCGGGACTACAATGAGCAGTTCTTC	CATSRLGRDYNEQFF
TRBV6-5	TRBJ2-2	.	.	TGTGCCAGCATCGGGCCTGGTACCGGGGAGCTGTTTTTT	CASIGPGTGELFF
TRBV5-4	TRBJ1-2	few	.	TGTGCCAGCAGCCCACACCAAGCCTCGGGCTACACCTTC	CASSPHQASGYTF
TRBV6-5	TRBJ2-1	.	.	TGTGCCAGCAGTTACCCGGGGGGCGAGAATGAGCAGTTCTTC	CASSYPGGENEQFF
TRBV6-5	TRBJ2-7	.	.	TGTGCCACCCTGGACAGTTCATCCTACGAGCAGTACTTC	CATLDSSSYEQYF
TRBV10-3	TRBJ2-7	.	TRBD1	TGTGCCATCAGCGGGACCAGGGGGTCCTACGAGCAGTACTTC	CAISGTRGSYEQYF
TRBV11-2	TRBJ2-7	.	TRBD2	TGTGCCAGCAGCACCCTGACTAGCGGGAGGCCCTACGAGCAGTACTTC	CASSTLTSGRPYEQYF
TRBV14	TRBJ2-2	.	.	TGTGCCAGCAGCCAAGTTGATTGGGGGCAGTTGGGAACCGGGGAGCTGTTTTTT	CASSQVDWGQLGTGELFF
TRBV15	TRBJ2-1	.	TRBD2	TGTGCCACCAGCAGAGATCTACTAGCGGGAAACAATGAGCAGTTCTTC	CATSRDLLAGNNEQFF
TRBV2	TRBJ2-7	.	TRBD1	TGTGCCAGCAGTATGGGACAGGGCGCTCCCTACGAGCAGTACTTC	CASSMGQGAPYEQYF
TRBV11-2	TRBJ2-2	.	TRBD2	TGTGCCAGCAGCTTATTTGCGGGAGCCAACACCGGGGAGCTGTTTTTT	CASSLFAGANTGELFF
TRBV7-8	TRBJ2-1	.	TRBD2	TGTGCCAGCAGCTTAGCACCCGGGACTAGCCAGATATACAATGAGCAGTTCTTC	CASSLAPGTSQIYNEQFF
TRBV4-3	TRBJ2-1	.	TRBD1	TGCGCCAGCAGCCAAGCTGGGACAGGGAGCTCCTACAATGAGCAGTTCTTC	CASSQAGTGSSYNEQFF